This T cell receptor beta chain originates from a study of beta chain features in type 1 diabetes. Study-level background: Examination spanned approximately 110 million sorted cells from all samples.

CD45RO/CCR7/CD25/CD127/CD95/CD27 separated CD4+ naive, central memory, regulatory and stem cell-like memory cells by sorting. Sorting gave populations that all exceeded 95% purity. Germline V gene lookup returns CDR1 ENHRY and CDR2 SYGVKD. J was trimmed by 1 base and V by 10 bases; bases with no gene match: 6. This CDR3 is built from 14 residues. In the case of this clone: Its specificity is not known.

The entirety of the isolated RNA underwent reverse transcription, so expressed TCRB transcripts were sequenced. Profiling relied on immunoSEQ multiplex PCR, and the TCRdb table lists in-frame clones only, not all of them. The repertoire holds hundreds of thousands of clones, 10% to 15% seen once, with approximately 0.02% in the top ten. Whole-study findings and limits: Equally in patients and controls, shorter templates might have been favored by PCR. People with Type 1 diabetes carried modestly yet significantly shorter TCRB CDR3s in all four CD4+ subsets.

The specimen was naive CD4+ T cells from blood. This chain joins TRBV10-3 and TRBJ1-1; 10 positions agree with TRBD1. The TCR comes from a man younger than 35 with type 1 diabetes. CDR3 loop: CATEDRGENTEAFF. CDR3 nucleotide sequence: TGTGCCACTGAGGACAGGGGGGAGAACACTGAAGCTTTCTTT.